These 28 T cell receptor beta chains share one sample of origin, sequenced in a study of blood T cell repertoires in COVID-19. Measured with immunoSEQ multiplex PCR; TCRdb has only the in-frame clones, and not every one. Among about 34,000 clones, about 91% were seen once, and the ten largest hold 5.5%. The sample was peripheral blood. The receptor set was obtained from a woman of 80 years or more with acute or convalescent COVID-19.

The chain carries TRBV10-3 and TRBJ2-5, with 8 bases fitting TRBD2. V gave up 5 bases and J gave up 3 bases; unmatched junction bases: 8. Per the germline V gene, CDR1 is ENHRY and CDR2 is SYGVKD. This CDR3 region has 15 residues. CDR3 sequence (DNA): TGTGCCATCAGTCGCCGGGGGGGTAGCGAAGAGACCCAGTACTTC. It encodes CAISRRGGSEETQYF.

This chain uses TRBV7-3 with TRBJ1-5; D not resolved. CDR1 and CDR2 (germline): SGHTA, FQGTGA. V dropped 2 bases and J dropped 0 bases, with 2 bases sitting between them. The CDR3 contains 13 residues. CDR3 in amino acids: CASSLRSNQPQHF. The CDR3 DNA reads TGTGCCAGCAGCTTACGTAGCAATCAGCCCCAGCATTTT.

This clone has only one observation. CDR3 sequence (DNA): TGTGCCAGCAGCGGCCGGACACAAATGAACACTGAAGCTTTCTTT. Translated: CASSGRTQMNTEAFF. V and J are TRBV7-9 and TRBJ1-1, with TRBD1 as a possible D gene (5 bases). Germline CDR1 is SEHNR and CDR2 is FQNEAQ (reference sequence). CDR3 length: 15 amino acids. Trimming left V 5 bases short and J 0 bases short, with 13 bases between.

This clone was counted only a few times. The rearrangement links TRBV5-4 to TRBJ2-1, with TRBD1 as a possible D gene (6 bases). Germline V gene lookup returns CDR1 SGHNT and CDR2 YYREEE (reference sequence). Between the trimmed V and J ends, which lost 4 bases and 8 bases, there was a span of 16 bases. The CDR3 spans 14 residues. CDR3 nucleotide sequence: TGTGCCAGCAGCGGCCGGGCAGGGGAGTATGAGCAGTTCTTC. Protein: CASSGRAGEYEQFF.

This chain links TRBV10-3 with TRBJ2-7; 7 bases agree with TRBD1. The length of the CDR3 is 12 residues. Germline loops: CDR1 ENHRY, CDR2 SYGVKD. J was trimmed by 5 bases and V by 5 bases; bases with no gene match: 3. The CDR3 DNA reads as TGTGCCATCAGTCCAACAGGGGACGAGCAGTACTTC. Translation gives CAISPTGDEQYF.

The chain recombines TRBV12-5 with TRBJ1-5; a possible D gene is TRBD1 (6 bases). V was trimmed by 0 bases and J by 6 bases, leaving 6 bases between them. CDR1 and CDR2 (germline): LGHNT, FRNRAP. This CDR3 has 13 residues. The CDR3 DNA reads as TGTGCTAGTGGTTTGGTACAGGGTCAGCCCCAGCATTTT. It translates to CASGLVQGQPQHF.

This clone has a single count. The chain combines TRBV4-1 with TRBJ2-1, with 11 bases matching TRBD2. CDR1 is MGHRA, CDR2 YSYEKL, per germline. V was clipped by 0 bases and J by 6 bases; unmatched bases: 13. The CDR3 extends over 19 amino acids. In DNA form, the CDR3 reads TGCGCCAGCAGCCAAGAGCCCCATTCAGTTAGCGGGGGGGCCAATGAGCAGTTCTTC. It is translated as CASSQEPHSVSGGANEQFF.

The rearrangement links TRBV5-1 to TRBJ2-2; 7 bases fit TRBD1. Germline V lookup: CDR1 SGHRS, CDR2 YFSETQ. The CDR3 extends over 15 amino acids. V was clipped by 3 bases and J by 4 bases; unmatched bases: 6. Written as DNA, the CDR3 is TGCGCCAGCAGCTCAGACAGGGTCGGCACCGGGGAGCTGTTTTTT. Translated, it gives CASSSDRVGTGELFF.

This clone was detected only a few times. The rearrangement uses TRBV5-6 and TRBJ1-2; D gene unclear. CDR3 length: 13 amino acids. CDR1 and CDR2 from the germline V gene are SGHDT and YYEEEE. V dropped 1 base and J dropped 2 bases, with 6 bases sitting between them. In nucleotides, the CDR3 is TGTGCCAGCAGCTTGCCCTCGAACTATGGCTACACCTTC. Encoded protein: CASSLPSNYGYTF.

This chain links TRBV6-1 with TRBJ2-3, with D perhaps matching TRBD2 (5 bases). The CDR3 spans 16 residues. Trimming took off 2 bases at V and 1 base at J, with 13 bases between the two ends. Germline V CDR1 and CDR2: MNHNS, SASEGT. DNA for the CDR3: TGTGCCAGCAGTGAAACCCGGACTCGCCGCACAGATACGCAGTATTTT. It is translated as CASSETRTRRTDTQYF.

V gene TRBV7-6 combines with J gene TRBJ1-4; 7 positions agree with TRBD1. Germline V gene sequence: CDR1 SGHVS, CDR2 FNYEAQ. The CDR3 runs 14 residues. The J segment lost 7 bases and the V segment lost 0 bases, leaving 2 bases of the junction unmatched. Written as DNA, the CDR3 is TGTGCCAGCAGCTTAGCAGGGGGCTTTGAAAAACTGTTTTTT. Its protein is CASSLAGGFEKLFF.

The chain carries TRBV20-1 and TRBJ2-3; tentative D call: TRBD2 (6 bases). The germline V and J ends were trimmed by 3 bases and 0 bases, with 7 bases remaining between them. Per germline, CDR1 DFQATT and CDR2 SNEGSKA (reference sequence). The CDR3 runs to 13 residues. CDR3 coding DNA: TGCAGTGCTAGTCTAGCGAGCACAGATACGCAGTATTTT. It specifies CSASLASTDTQYF.

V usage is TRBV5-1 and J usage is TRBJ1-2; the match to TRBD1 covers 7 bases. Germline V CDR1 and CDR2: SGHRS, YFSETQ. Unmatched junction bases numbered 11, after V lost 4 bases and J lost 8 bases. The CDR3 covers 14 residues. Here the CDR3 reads CASSLDRGLGGYTF. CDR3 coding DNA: TGCGCCAGCAGCCTCGATAGGGGGCTGGGAGGCTACACCTTC.

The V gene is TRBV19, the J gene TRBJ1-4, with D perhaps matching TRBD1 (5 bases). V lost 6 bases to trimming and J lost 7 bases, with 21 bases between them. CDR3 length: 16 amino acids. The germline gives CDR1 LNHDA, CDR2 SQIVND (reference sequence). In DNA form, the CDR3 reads TGTGCCAGTAGCACCAATGCGATGGGGACTCGTGAAAAACTGTTTTTT. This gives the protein CASSTNAMGTREKLFF.

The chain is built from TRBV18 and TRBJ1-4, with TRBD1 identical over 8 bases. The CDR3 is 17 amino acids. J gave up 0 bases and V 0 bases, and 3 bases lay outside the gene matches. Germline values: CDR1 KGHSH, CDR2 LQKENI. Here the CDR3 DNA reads TGTGCCAGCTCACCACCGGGACAGGTAGCAACTAATGAAAAACTGTTTTTT. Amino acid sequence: CASSPPGQVATNEKLFF. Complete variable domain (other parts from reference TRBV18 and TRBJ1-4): NAGVMQNPRHLVRRRGQEARLRCSPMKGHSHVYWYRQLPEEGLKFMVYLQKENIIDESGMPKERFSAEFPKEGPSILRIQQVVRGDSAAYFCASSPPGQVATNEKLFFGSGTQLSVL.

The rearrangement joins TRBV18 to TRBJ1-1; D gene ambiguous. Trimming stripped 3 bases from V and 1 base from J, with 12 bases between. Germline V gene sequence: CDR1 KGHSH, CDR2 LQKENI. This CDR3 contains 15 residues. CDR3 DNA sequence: TGTGCCAGCTCACCGCCCGGACGGGAGAACACTGAAGCTTTCTTT. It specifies CASSPPGRENTEAFF.

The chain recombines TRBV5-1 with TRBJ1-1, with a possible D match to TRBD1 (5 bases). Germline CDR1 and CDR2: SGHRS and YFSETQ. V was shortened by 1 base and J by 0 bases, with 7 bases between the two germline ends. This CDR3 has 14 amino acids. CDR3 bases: TGCGCCAGCAGCTTGACAGGTGTGAACACTGAAGCTTTCTTT. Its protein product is CASSLTGVNTEAFF.

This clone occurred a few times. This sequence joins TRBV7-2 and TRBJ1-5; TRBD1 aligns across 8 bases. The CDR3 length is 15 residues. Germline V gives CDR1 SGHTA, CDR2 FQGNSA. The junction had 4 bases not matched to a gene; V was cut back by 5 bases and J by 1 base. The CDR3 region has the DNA TGTGCCAGCAGCCTGCACAGGGGGAGCAATCAGCCCCAGCATTTT. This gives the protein CASSLHRGSNQPQHF.

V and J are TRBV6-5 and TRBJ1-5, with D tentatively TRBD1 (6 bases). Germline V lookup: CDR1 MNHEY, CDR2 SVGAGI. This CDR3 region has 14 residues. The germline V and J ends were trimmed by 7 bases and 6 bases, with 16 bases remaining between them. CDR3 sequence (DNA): TGTGCCAGCAACCCTCAGCAGGGGATTCAGCCCCAGCATTTT. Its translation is CASNPQQGIQPQHF.

This CDR3 is CASSVGSGHTEAFF. CDR3 sequence (DNA): TGTGCCAGCAGCGTAGGGTCAGGGCACACTGAAGCTTTCTTT. V usage is TRBV9 and J usage is TRBJ1-1; possibly TRBD1 for D (5 bases). This CDR3 spans 14 amino acids. Trimming removed 0 bases at V and 3 bases at J, with 9 bases between. From germline, CDR1 is SGDLS and CDR2 YYNGEE.

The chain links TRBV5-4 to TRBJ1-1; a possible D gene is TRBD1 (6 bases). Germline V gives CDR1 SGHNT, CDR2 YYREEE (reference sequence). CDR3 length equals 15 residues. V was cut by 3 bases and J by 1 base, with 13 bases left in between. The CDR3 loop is CASSSLTGRNTEAFF. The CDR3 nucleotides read TGTGCCAGCAGCTCCCTGACAGGAAGGAACACTGAAGCTTTCTTT.

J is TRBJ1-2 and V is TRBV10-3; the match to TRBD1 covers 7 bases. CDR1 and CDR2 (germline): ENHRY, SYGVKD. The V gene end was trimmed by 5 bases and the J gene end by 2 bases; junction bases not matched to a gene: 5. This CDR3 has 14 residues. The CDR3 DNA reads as TGTGCCATCAGTACGACAGGGCAAAACTATGGCTACACCTTC. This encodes CAISTTGQNYGYTF.

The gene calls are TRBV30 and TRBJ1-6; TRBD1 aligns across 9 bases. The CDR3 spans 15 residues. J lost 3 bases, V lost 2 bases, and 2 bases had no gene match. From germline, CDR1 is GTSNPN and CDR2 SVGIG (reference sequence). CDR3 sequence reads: CAWSPDRGYNSPLHF. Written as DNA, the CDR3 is TGTGCCTGGAGTCCGGACAGGGGCTATAATTCACCCCTCCACTTT. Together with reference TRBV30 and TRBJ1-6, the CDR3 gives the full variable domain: SQTIHQWPATLVQPVGSPLSLECTVEGTSNPNLYWYRQAAGRGLQLLFYSVGIGQISSEVPQNLSASRPQDRQFILSSKKLLLSDSGFYLCAWSPDRGYNSPLHFGNGTRLTVT.

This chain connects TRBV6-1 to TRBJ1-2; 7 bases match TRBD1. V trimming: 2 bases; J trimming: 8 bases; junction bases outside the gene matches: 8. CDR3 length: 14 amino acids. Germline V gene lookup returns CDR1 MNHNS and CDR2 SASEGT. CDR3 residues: CASSETGEAEGYTF. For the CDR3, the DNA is TGTGCCAGCAGTGAAACAGGGGAGGCAGAGGGCTACACCTTC.

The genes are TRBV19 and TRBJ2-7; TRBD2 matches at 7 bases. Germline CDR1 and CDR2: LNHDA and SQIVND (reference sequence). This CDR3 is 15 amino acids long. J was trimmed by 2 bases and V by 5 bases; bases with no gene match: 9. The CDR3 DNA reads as TGTGCCAGTAGTCCCTGGACTAGTCTACCCTACGAGCAGTACTTC. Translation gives CASSPWTSLPYEQYF.

The CDR3 region has the DNA TGTGCCTGGAGCACAGCTAACACCGGGGAGCTGTTTTTT. Translation gives CAWSTANTGELFF. The chain recombines TRBV30 with TRBJ2-2; D remains unclear. Looked up from germline, CDR1 is GTSNPN and CDR2 is SVGIG (reference sequence). V gave up 3 bases and J gave up 2 bases, with 7 bases separating them. This CDR3 is 13 amino acids long.

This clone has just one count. The CDR3 loop is CASRGGEFETQYF. The DNA of the CDR3 is TGTGCCAGCAGGGGGGGGGAGTTTGAGACCCAGTACTTC. The chain is built from TRBV11-2 and TRBJ2-5; TRBD2 aligns across 7 bases. Unmatched junction bases numbered 6, after V lost 6 bases and J lost 5 bases. The CDR3 is 13 residues long. Looked up from germline, CDR1 is SGHAT and CDR2 is FQNNGV.

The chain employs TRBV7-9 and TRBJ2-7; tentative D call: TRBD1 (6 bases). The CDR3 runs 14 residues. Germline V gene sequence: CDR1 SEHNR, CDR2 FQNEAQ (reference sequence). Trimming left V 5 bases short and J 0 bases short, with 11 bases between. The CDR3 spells CASSPRQDSYEQYF. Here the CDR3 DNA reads TGTGCCAGCAGCCCAAGACAGGACTCCTACGAGCAGTACTTC.